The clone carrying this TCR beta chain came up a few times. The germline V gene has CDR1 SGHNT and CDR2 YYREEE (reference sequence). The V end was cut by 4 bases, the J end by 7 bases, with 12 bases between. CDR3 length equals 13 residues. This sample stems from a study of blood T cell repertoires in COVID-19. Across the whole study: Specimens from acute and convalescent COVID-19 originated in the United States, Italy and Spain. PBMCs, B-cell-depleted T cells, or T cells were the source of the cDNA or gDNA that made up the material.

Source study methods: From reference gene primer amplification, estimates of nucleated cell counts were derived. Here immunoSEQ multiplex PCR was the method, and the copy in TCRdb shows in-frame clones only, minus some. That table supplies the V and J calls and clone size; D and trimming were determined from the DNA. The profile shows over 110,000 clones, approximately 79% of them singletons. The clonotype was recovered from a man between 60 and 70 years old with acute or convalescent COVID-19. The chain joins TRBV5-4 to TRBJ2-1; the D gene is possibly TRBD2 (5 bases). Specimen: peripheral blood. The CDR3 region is CASSPPRGNEQFF. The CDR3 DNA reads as TGTGCCAGCAGCCCGCCCCGGGGAAATGAGCAGTTCTTC.